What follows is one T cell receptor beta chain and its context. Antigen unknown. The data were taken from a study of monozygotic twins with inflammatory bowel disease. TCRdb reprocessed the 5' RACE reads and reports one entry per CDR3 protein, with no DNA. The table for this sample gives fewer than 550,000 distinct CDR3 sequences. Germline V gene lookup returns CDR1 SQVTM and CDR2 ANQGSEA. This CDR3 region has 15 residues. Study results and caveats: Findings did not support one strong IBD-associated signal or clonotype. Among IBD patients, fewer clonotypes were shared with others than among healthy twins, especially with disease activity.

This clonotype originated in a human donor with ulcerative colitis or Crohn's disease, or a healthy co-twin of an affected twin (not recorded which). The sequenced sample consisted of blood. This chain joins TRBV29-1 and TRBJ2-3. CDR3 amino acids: CSVAESGSPTDTQYF.